The T cell receptor (beta chain) under discussion was sequenced for a study of blood T cell repertoires in COVID-19. The CDR3 contains 13 residues. The germline CDR1 and CDR2 sequences are MNHNY and SVGAGI (reference sequence). V shed 5 bases and J shed 4 bases, with 9 bases lying between them. Data came from immunoSEQ multiplex PCR; TCRdb stores just in-frame clones and leaves some out. The repertoire holds about 300,000 clones, with around 80% as singletons. This clone was counted a few times. The TCR comes from a woman in her forties or fifties with acute or convalescent COVID-19. This rearrangement joins TRBV6-6 to TRBJ1-3, with a possible D match to TRBD1 (5 bases). The material sequenced was peripheral blood. CDR3 sequence: CASSPREGNTIYF. CDR3 nucleotide sequence: TGTGCCAGCAGTCCCAGGGAAGGAAACACCATATATTTT.